This TCR beta chain stems from a study of siplizumab effects on memory and regulatory T cells. Across the whole study: Mixed lymphocyte reactions came in pairs, receiving siplizumab at 0.8 to 1 ug/mL or receiving no drug. Findings and limits, study-wide: Alloreactive CD4+ clones that could be mapped were on average approximately 69% Treg-derived with siplizumab, against 25% to 30% in controls.

Clones were read by immunoSEQ multiplex PCR, and TCRdb kept only the in-frame ones, dropping some. This sample carries 10,000 or so clones, roughly 46% of them seen once, and the ten largest clones take around a fifth. As described, mixed lymphocyte reaction cells underwent coculture at 37°C for a duration of more than five days. Regarding this clone: Its antigen is undetermined.

Germline V gene data show CDR1 as MDHEN and CDR2 as SYDVKM. V shed 6 bases and J 5 bases; nucleotides not matched to a gene: 9. The CDR3 extends over 14 amino acids. This clonotype was obtained from a human donor in good health; the cells came from an allogeneic mixed lymphocyte reaction. V and J are TRBV28 and TRBJ1-2, with 7 bases that match TRBD1. The material sequenced was CFSE-low (dividing) CD4+ T cells sorted from an allogeneic mixed lymphocyte reaction. The CDR3 DNA reads TGTGCCAGCAGGGGGACAGTGAGGGGATATGGCTACACCTTC. Its translation: CASRGTVRGYGYTF.